This T cell receptor (beta chain) stems from a study of cytomegalovirus exposure and HLA in healthy donors. Study-wide results and caveats: TCR beta V- and J-gene trimming was later associated with a missense DCLRE1C variant.

Trimming cost V 3 bases and J 5 bases, with 16 bases left between them. Germline lookup yields CDR1 LGHNA and CDR2 YSLEER. The CDR3 has 15 amino acids. Use of 60 Vbeta and 13 Jbeta primers characterized the PCR. Some clones are missing from TCRdb's copy, which holds only in-frame ones; the method was immunoSEQ multiplex PCR. This sample's table has approximately 100,000 clones. As for this clone: The antigen is unknown.

The rearrangement joins TRBV4-3 to TRBJ2-5; a possible D gene is TRBD2 (6 bases). Sequenced material: PBMCs. This receptor was identified in a man aged 50 to 60 in good health and CMV-seronegative. In nucleotides, the CDR3 is TGCGCCAGCAGCCATAGCGGAGGTGGGGGTGAGACCCAGTACTTC. This translates into CASSHSGGGGETQYF.